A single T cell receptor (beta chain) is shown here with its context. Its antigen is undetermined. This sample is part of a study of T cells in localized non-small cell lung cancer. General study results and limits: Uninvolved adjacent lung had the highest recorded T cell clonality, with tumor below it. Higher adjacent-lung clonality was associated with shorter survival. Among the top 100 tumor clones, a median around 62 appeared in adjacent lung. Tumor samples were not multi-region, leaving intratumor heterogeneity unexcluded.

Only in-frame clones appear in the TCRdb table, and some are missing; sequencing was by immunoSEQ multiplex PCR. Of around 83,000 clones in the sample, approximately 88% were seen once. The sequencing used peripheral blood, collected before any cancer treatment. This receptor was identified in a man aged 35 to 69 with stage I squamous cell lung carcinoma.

The CDR3 sequence: CASSADSGRQETQYF. CDR3 coding DNA: TGCGCCAGCAGCGCCGATAGCGGGCGGCAAGAGACCCAGTACTTC. The V gene is TRBV5-1, the J gene TRBJ2-5, with 7 bases matching TRBD2. There are 15 residues in the CDR3. CDR1 is SGHRS and CDR2 is YFSETQ in the germline V gene. V was pared by 4 bases and J by 2 bases, with 8 bases of the junction left unmatched.